One and the same sample provided the 32 T cell receptor beta chains below, sequenced in a study of human T cells and chemical hapten exposure. Time point of the sample: healthy volunteer bleed at 6 weeks. Someone pulled total RNA out of unfractionated whole blood. MiXCR, run by TCRdb on the RACE reads, gives a single entry per CDR3 protein. The sample consists of fewer than 85,000 distinct CDR3 sequences, about 9% of them appearing once. The sequenced sample was whole blood. All receptors derive from a male donor in good health. Some clones in this sample may be carry-over from other donors' samples.

This clonotype was counted between two and nine times. The chain employs TRBV10-3 and TRBJ1-5; D uncertain. From germline, CDR1 is ENHRY and CDR2 SYGVKD. With 3 bases removed from V and 0 bases from J, the gap between germline ends came to 0 bases. The CDR3 contains 12 residues. CDR3 region: CAISDSNQPQHF. The DNA for the CDR3 is TGTGCCATCAGTGATAGCAATCAGCCCCAGCATTTT.

In its sample, this clonotype was seen many times. V is TRBV5-5 and J is TRBJ1-5; perhaps TRBD1 as D (6 bases). Germline-derived CDR1 and CDR2 are SGHKS and YYEKEE (reference sequence). The CDR3 is 15 residues long. The V gene lost 2 bases and the J gene lost 7 bases, with 16 bases spanning the gap. CDR3 bases: TGTGCCAGCAGCTTTTCCCAACAGGGTATGCAGCCCCAGCATTTT. Its translation is CASSFSQQGMQPQHF. Full variable domain (remainder filled in from reference TRBV5-5 and TRBJ1-5): DAGVTQSPTHLIKTRGQQVTLRCSPISGHKSVSWYQQVLGQGPQFIFQYYEKEERGRGNFPDRFSARQFPNYSSELNVNALLLGDSALYLCASSFSQQGMQPQHFGDGTRLSIL.

This clonotype was observed many times. The chain is built from TRBV7-9 and TRBJ2-1, with D perhaps TRBD2 (6 bases). Trimming shortened V by 5 bases and J by 7 bases, and 6 bases separated the two germline ends. The CDR3 length is 11 residues. Per germline, CDR1 SEHNR and CDR2 FQNEAQ (reference sequence). The CDR3: CASSRGNEQFF. The DNA of the CDR3 is TGTGCCAGCAGCCGGGGGAATGAGCAGTTCTTC.

There are a few counts of this clonotype. The rearrangement links TRBV6-5 to TRBJ2-3, with 7 nucleotides matching TRBD2. CDR1 and CDR2 from the germline V gene are MNHEY and SVGAGI. This CDR3 comprises 14 residues. Germline trimming cut 6 bases from V and 5 bases from J; bases unmatched to any gene: 8. The CDR3 region has the DNA TGTGCCAGCAGCCTTTGGGGGGAGGGAGATACGCAGTATTTT. Encoded protein: CASSLWGEGDTQYF.

This clonotype was counted a few times. This chain connects TRBV21-1 to TRBJ2-1; the table names TRBD2, a call not compared with the DNA. TRBV21-1 is assigned pseudogene status. CDR3 length: 17 amino acids. The CDR3 nucleotides are TGTGCCAGCAGCGAGACTAGGGGCCCTAATTCCTACAATGAGCAGTTCTTC. Translated, it gives CASSETRGPNSYNEQFF.

The chain links TRBV12-5 to TRBJ2-5; no reliable D call. V shed 1 base and J shed 0 bases, with 6 bases lying between them. The CDR3 sequence is 14 residues long. Germline CDR1 and CDR2: LGHNT and FRNRAP. The CDR3 region is CASGLGRNQETQYF. The CDR3 DNA reads TGTGCTAGTGGTTTGGGGCGGAACCAAGAGACCCAGTACTTC. Drawing the rest from reference TRBV12-5 and TRBJ2-5, the complete variable domain is DARVTQTPRHKVTEMGQEVTMRCQPILGHNTVFWYRQTMMQGLELLAYFRNRAPLDDSGMPKDRFSAEMPDATLATLKIQPSEPRDSAVYFCASGLGRNQETQYFGPGTRLLVL.

This clonotype was observed a handful of times. The chain combines TRBV6-5 with TRBJ2-1; TRBD2 matches 15 bases. The V and J ends lost 6 bases and 0 bases, in that order; junction bases with no gene match: 6. Germline V CDR1 and CDR2: MNHEY, SVGAGI. The CDR3 is 18 amino acids. In DNA form, the CDR3 reads TGTGCCAGCAGGCAAGGGACTAGCGGGGGGACCTCCTACAATGAGCAGTTCTTC. It is translated as CASRQGTSGGTSYNEQFF.

There are many counts of this clonotype. The chain links TRBV2 to TRBJ2-1, with 10 bases that match TRBD1. Germline V gene data show CDR1 as SNHLY and CDR2 as FYNNEI. V lost 3 bases, J lost 7 bases, and 3 bases stayed unmatched. This CDR3 comprises 14 residues. This CDR3 is CASSEGTGVNEQFF. As DNA, the CDR3 is TGTGCCAGCAGTGAGGGGACAGGGGTGAATGAGCAGTTCTTC.

V gene TRBV12-3 or TRBV12-4 combines with J gene TRBJ2-1; 8 nucleotides line up with TRBD2. After removal of 3 bases from V and 7 bases from J, the junction contained 2 bases not matched to a gene. The CDR3 length is 13 residues. In nucleotides, the CDR3 is TGTGCCAGCAGTTTGCGGGAGGCGAATGAGCAGTTCTTC. Translating gives CASSLREANEQFF.

This clonotype was counted ten times or more. This chain links TRBV29-1 with TRBJ2-7; D is uncertain. Trimming cost V 5 bases and J 8 bases, with 13 bases left between them. Germline-derived CDR1 and CDR2 are SQVTM and ANQGSEA. The CDR3 length is 11 residues. CDR3 nucleotide sequence: TGCAGCGTTTATGACACCCTCCAGCAGTACTTC. It codes for CSVYDTLQQYF.

A few counts support this clonotype. The genes are TRBV12-3 or TRBV12-4 and TRBJ2-6; 7 bases map to TRBD1. Losses at the gene ends were 8 bases for V and 0 bases for J; bases not matched to a gene: 13. This CDR3 contains 18 residues. This CDR3 reads CASLAGQVPRSGANVLTF. The DNA of the CDR3 is TGTGCCAGCCTAGCCGGACAGGTTCCGCGCTCTGGGGCCAACGTCCTGACTTTC.

This clonotype was recorded a few times. The V and J genes are TRBV5-1 and TRBJ1-1, with TRBD1 identical over 9 bases. This CDR3 comprises 14 residues. Germline trimming cut 3 bases from V and 6 bases from J; bases unmatched to any gene: 6. CDR1 SGHRS and CDR2 YFSETQ come from the germline V gene. Here the CDR3 DNA reads TGCGCCAGCAGCTACCGGGACAGGGATGCTGAAGCTTTCTTT. This gives the protein CASSYRDRDAEAFF.

The chain combines TRBV12-3 or TRBV12-4 with TRBJ2-3, with D possibly being TRBD2 (6 bases). Trimming took 2 bases from V and 2 from J, leaving 11 bases between them. The CDR3 runs to 15 residues. CDR3 sequence reads: CASSLLGGITDTQYF. CDR3 in DNA: TGTGCCAGCAGTTTACTAGGAGGGATCACAGATACGCAGTATTTT.

In this sample, this clonotype turned up a few times. This chain uses TRBV13 with TRBJ2-5, with D unclear. V lost 3 bases, J lost 7 bases, and 15 bases lay in between. Germline V CDR1 and CDR2: PRHDT, FYEKMQ (reference sequence). This CDR3 contains 14 residues. DNA of the CDR3: TGTGCCAGCAGCTTTGTAGGGCCGAGGTCGACCCAGTACTTC. Translating gives CASSFVGPRSTQYF.

The CDR3 region is CASSPSPGTGENEKLFF. Here the CDR3 DNA reads TGTGCCAGCAGCCCCAGTCCCGGGACAGGAGAAAATGAAAAACTGTTTTTT. The rearrangement joins TRBV6-6 to TRBJ1-4, with TRBD1 matching over 8 bases. The CDR3 spans 17 residues. The germline gives CDR1 MNHNY, CDR2 SVGAGI (reference sequence). V dropped 6 bases and J dropped 5; count of bases not matched to a gene: 14.

The chain is built from TRBV7-6 and TRBJ2-1; 9 bases agree with TRBD1. With 2 bases clipped from V and 8 bases from J, the junction kept 7 bases outside the gene matches. The CDR3 is 15 amino acids. Germline V lookup: CDR1 SGHVS, CDR2 FNYEAQ. This chain's CDR3 is CASSLSGTGTDEQFF. The DNA for the CDR3 is TGTGCCAGCAGCTTATCCGGGACAGGGACGGATGAGCAGTTCTTC.

This clonotype was found a few times. The chain carries TRBV20-1 and TRBJ1-6; the D gene is possibly TRBD1 (5 bases). The CDR3 contains 18 residues. The germline V gene encodes CDR1 DFQATT and CDR2 SNEGSKA (reference sequence). The V gene lost 0 bases and the J gene lost 9 bases, with 24 bases spanning the gap. Written as DNA, the CDR3 is TGCAGTGCTAGAGATTCCCTTTCATCCGGGACCCCAGGTTCACCCCTCCACTTT. As protein: CSARDSLSSGTPGSPLHF.

The genes are TRBV6-5 and TRBJ1-5; TRBD1 might be the D (5 bases). This CDR3 is built from 15 residues. The V end was cut by 2 bases, the J end by 2 bases, with 10 bases between. Germline values: CDR1 MNHEY, CDR2 SVGAGI. The CDR3 DNA reads as TGTGCCAGCAGTTACCCGACACAGGGCAATCAGCCCCAGCATTTT. Translation gives CASSYPTQGNQPQHF.

This clonotype was found many times. The J gene is TRBJ1-5, the V gene TRBV6-2 or TRBV6-3; a weak D match, TRBD1 (6 bases). This CDR3 has 13 residues. The germline V gene encodes CDR1 MNHEY and CDR2 SVGEGT. Trimming left V 6 bases short and J 2 bases short, with 8 bases between. The CDR3 sequence: CASSPGGNQPQHF. The CDR3 DNA sequence: TGTGCCAGCAGCCCAGGGGGCAATCAGCCCCAGCATTTT.

The chain carries TRBV12-3 or TRBV12-4 and TRBJ1-1; no definite D call. V lost 6 bases to trimming and J lost 1 base, with 12 bases between them. This CDR3 comprises 14 residues. The CDR3 reads CASRSGIGNTEAFF. Written as DNA, the CDR3 is TGTGCCAGCAGATCCGGTATTGGGAACACTGAAGCTTTCTTT.

This clonotype has more than one count but fewer than ten. This chain connects TRBV11-1 to TRBJ2-3; possible D gene TRBD1, 9 bases. The CDR3 sequence is 17 residues long. Per germline, CDR1 SGHAT and CDR2 FQDESV (reference sequence). V lost 2 bases to trimming and J lost 0 bases, with 15 bases between them. The CDR3: CASSLLAGQGSTDTQYF. The CDR3 DNA is TGTGCCAGCAGCTTATTAGCGGGACAGGGCAGCACAGATACGCAGTATTTT.

This clonotype appeared many times. CDR3 residues: CSALVGVDQPQHF. CDR3 bases: TGCAGCGCCCTGGTAGGGGTCGATCAGCCCCAGCATTTT. The V call is TRBV29-1, the J call TRBJ1-5, with D perhaps matching TRBD1 (5 bases). Germline V CDR1 and CDR2: SQVTM, ANQGSEA. V lost 7 bases to trimming and J lost 5 bases, with 15 bases between them. This CDR3 region has 13 residues.

This clonotype was seen a few times. V usage is TRBV7-9 and J usage is TRBJ1-1; D is possibly TRBD1 (5 bases). CDR1 and CDR2 from the germline V gene are SEHNR and FQNEAQ (reference sequence). Trimming pared 1 base from V and 7 bases from J, leaving 7 bases between. The CDR3 is 12 residues long. The CDR3 reads CASSLGGNEAFF. The CDR3 region has the DNA TGTGCCAGCAGCTTAGGGGGGAATGAAGCTTTCTTT.

The chain couples TRBV12-3 or TRBV12-4 to TRBJ1-1, with TRBD1 as a possible D gene (5 bases). There are 14 residues in the CDR3. Trimming left V 5 bases short and J 4 bases short, with 14 bases between. CDR3 loop: CASSKDTAGTEAFF. DNA of the CDR3: TGTGCCAGCAGTAAGGACACCGCGGGCACTGAAGCTTTCTTT.

This clonotype has more than one count but fewer than ten. The chain is built from TRBV12-3 or TRBV12-4 and TRBJ1-1; possibly TRBD1 for D (6 bases). This CDR3 comprises 14 residues. With 3 bases removed from V and 5 bases from J, the gap between germline ends came to 13 bases. CDR3 nucleotides: TGTGCCAGCAGTTTGCGGGCGCAGGGGACTGAAGCTTTCTTT. This translates into CASSLRAQGTEAFF.

The rearrangement uses TRBV12-3 or TRBV12-4 and TRBJ2-3; the D call may be TRBD1 or TRBD2 (6 bases each). The ends were cut back, 2 bases at V and 0 bases at J, with 9 bases in the middle. The CDR3 length is 15 residues. CDR3 nucleotides: TGTGCCAGCAGTTTAAGGGGGGCGAGCACAGATACGCAGTATTTT. Protein: CASSLRGASTDTQYF.

This clonotype was picked up a small number of times. The chain employs TRBV12-3 or TRBV12-4 and TRBJ1-1; no clear D. The CDR3 loop spans 14 amino acids. Trimming took off 2 bases at V and 3 bases at J, with 10 bases between the two ends. The DNA for the CDR3 is TGTGCCAGCAGTTTAAGGAGTTGGGACACTGAAGCTTTCTTT. Translating it yields CASSLRSWDTEAFF.

This clonotype was counted at least ten times. The chain recombines TRBV14 with TRBJ1-1, with 7 bases fitting TRBD1. Looked up from germline, CDR1 is SGHDN and CDR2 is FVKESK. V lost 0 bases, J lost 4 bases, and 8 bases stayed unmatched. The CDR3 consists of 16 residues. The CDR3 DNA sequence: TGTGCCAGCAGCCAAGAAGACAGGGCCTGGGGCACTGAAGCTTTCTTT. As protein: CASSQEDRAWGTEAFF.

This clonotype has more than one count but fewer than ten. The chain joins TRBV6-1 to TRBJ1-4; D is undetermined. Germline values: CDR1 MNHNS, CDR2 SASEGT. V was cut by 2 bases and J by 3 bases, with 10 bases left in between. CDR3 length: 15 amino acids. Here the CDR3 DNA reads TGTGCCAGCAGTGAAACGTGGGCGTCTAATGAAAAACTGTTTTTT. Amino acid sequence: CASSETWASNEKLFF.

This clonotype was counted only a few times. This sequence joins TRBV5-1 and TRBJ2-3, with a tentative D call TRBD2 (6 bases). V was cut by 4 bases and J by 4 bases, with 28 bases left in between. This CDR3 region has 19 residues. The germline V gene has CDR1 SGHRS and CDR2 YFSETQ. CDR3 coding DNA: TGCGCCAGCAGCCCCCCTCCCGGGAGAAGCCCTTGGCACGCAGATACGCAGTATTTT. This sequence encodes CASSPPPGRSPWHADTQYF.

This clonotype was recorded many times. This chain joins TRBV20-1 and TRBJ2-5; 9 bases match TRBD2. J was trimmed by 5 bases and V by 5 bases; bases with no gene match: 12. Germline V gene data show CDR1 as DFQATT and CDR2 as SNEGSKA (reference sequence). The CDR3 is 15 amino acids. The DNA of the CDR3 is TGCAGTGCTGGCGACGCGGGAGGGCCCTCGGAGACCCAGTACTTC. Amino acids: CSAGDAGGPSETQYF.

This clonotype occurred a few times. The chain employs TRBV4-3 and TRBJ1-1; D is uncertain. Trimming cost V 4 bases and J 3 bases, with 9 bases left between them. The germline V gene encodes CDR1 LGHNA and CDR2 YSLEER. There are 13 residues in the CDR3. CDR3: CASSRQEDTEAFF. The CDR3 DNA reads as TGCGCCAGCAGCCGGCAAGAAGACACTGAAGCTTTCTTT.